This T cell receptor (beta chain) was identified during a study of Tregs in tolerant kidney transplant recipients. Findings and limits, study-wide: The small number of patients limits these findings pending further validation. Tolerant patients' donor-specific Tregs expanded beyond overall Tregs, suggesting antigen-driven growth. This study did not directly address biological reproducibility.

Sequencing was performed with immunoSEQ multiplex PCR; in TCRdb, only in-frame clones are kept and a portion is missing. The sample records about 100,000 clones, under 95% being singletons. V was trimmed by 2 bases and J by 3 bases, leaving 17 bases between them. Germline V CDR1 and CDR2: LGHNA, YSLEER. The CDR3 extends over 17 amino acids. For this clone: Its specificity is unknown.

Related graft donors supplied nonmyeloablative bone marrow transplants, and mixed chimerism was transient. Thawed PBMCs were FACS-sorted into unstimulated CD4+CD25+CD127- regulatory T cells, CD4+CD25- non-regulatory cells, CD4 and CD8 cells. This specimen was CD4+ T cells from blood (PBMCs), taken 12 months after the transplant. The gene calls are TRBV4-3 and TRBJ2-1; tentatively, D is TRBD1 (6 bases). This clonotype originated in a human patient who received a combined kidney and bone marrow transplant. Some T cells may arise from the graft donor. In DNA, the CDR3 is TGCGCCAGCAGCCAACAAAAAGGGGGTTTGGACTACAATGAGCAGTTCTTC. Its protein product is CASSQQKGGLDYNEQFF.